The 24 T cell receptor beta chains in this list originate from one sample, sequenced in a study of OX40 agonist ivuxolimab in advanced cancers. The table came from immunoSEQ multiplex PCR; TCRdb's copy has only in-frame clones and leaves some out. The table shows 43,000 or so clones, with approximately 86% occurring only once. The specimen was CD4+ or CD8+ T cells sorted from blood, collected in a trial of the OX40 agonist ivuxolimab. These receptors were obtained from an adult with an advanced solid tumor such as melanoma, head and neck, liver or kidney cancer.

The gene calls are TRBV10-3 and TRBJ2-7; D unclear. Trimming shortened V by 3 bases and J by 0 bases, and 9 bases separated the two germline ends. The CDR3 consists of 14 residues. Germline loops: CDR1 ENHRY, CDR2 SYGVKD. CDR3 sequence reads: CAISEENVSYEQYF. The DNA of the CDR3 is TGTGCCATCAGTGAAGAGAACGTCTCCTACGAGCAGTACTTC.

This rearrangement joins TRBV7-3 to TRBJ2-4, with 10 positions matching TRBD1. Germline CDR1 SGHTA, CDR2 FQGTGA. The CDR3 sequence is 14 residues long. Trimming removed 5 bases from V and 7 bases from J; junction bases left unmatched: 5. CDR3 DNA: TGTGCCAGCAGCCCCGGGACAGGGGTGAACATTCAGTACTTC. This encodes CASSPGTGVNIQYF.

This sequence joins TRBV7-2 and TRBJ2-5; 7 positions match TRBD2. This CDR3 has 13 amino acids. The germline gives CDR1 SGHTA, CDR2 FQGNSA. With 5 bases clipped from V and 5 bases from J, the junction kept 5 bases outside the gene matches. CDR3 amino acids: CASSPMGGETQYF. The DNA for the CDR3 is TGTGCCAGCAGCCCCATGGGGGGGGAGACCCAGTACTTC.

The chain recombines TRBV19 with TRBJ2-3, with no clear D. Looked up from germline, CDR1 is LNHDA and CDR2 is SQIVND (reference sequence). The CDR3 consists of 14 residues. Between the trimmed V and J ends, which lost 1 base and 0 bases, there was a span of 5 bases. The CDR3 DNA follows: TGTGCCAGTAGTATAGGGGTCAGCACAGATACGCAGTATTTT. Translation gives CASSIGVSTDTQYF. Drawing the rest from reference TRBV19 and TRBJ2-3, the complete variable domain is DGGITQSPKYLFRKEGQNVTLSCEQNLNHDAMYWYRQDPGQGLRLIYYSQIVNDFQKGDIAEGYSVSREKKESFPLTVTSAQKNPTAFYLCASSIGVSTDTQYFGPGTRLTVL.

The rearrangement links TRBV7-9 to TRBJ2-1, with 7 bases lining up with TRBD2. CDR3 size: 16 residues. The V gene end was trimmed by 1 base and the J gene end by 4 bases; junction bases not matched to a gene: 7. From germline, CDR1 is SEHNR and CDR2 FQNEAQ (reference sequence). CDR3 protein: CASSLGGEGHYNEQFF. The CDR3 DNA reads TGTGCCAGCAGCTTAGGTGGGGAGGGCCATTACAATGAGCAGTTCTTC. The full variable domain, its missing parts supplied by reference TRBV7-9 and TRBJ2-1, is DTGVSQNPRHKITKRGQNVTFRCDPISEHNRLYWYRQTLGQGPEFLTYFQNEAQLEKSRLLSDRFSAERPKGSFSTLEIQRTEQGDSAMYLCASSLGGEGHYNEQFFGPGTRLTVL.

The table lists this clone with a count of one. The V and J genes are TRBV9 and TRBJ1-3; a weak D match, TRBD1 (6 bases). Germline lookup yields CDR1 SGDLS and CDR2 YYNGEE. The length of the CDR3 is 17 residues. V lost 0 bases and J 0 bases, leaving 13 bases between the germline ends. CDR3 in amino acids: CASSVDVGASSGNTIYF. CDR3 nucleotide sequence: TGTGCCAGCAGCGTAGATGTGGGGGCCAGCTCTGGAAACACCATATATTTT.

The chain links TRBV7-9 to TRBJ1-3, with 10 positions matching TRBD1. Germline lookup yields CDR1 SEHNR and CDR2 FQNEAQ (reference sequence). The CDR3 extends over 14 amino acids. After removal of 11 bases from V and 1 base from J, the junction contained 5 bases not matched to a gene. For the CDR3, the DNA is TGTGCCGGACGACAGGGGGCATCTGGAAACACCATATATTTT. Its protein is CAGRQGASGNTIYF.

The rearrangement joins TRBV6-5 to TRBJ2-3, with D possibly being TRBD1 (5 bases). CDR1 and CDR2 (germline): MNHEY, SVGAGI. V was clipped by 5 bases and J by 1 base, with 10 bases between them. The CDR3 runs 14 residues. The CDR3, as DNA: TGTGCCAGCAGTACTGGGGCACGCACAGATACGCAGTATTTT. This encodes CASSTGARTDTQYF.

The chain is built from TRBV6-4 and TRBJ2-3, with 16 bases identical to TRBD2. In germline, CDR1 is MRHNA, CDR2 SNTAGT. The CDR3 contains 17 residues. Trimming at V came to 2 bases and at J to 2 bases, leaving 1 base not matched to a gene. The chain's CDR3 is CASSDGTSGGATDTQYF. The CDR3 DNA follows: TGTGCCAGCAGTGACGGGACTAGCGGGGGGGCCACAGATACGCAGTATTTT.

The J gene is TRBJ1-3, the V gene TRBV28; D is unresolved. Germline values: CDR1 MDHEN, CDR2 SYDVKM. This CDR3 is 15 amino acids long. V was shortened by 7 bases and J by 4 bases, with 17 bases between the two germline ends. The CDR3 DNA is TGTGCCAGCACCAAGGACCCTTATGTGGGAAACACCATATATTTT. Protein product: CASTKDPYVGNTIYF.

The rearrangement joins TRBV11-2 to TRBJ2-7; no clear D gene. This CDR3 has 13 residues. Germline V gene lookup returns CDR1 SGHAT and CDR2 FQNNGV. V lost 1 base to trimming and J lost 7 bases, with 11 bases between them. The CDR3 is CASSLGLSGEQYF. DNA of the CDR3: TGTGCCAGCAGCTTAGGGCTCTCGGGTGAGCAGTACTTC.

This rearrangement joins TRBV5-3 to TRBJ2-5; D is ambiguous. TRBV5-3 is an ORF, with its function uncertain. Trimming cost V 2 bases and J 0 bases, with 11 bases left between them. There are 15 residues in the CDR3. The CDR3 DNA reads TGTGCCAGAAGCTTAAGAAAGAAGAACCAAGAGACCCAGTACTTC. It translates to CARSLRKKNQETQYF.

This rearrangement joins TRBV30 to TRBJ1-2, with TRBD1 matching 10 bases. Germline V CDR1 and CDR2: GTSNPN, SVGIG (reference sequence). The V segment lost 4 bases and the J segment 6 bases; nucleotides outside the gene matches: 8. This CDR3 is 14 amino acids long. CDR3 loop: CAWTTGTGVNGYTF. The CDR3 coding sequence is TGTGCCTGGACCACCGGGACAGGGGTCAATGGCTACACCTTC.

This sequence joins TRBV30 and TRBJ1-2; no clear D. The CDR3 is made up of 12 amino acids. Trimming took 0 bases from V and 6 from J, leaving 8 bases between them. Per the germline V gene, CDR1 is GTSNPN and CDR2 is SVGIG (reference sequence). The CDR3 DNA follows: TGTGCCTGGAGTGTAGCTGGAAATGGCTACACCTTC. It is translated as CAWSVAGNGYTF.

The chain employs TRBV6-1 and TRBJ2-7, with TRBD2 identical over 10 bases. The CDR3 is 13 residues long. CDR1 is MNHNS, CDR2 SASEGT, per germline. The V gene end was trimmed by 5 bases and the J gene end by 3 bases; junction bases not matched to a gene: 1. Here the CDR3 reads CASSPSGSYEQYF. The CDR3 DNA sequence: TGTGCCAGCAGTCCTAGCGGGAGCTACGAGCAGTACTTC.

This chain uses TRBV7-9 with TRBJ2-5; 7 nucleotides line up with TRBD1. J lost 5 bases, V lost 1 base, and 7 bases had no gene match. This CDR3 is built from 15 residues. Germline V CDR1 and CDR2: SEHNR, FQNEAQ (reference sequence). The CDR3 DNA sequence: TGTGCCAGCAGCTTAGTATTAGGGGGCAGTGAGACCCAGTACTTC. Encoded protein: CASSLVLGGSETQYF.

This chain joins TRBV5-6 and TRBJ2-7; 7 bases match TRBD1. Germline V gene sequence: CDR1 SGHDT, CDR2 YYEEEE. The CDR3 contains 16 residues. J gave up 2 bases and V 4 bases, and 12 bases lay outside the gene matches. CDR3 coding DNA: TGTGCCAGCAGCCTGACCAGGAGGACAGGTCCCTACGAGCAGTACTTC. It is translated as CASSLTRRTGPYEQYF.

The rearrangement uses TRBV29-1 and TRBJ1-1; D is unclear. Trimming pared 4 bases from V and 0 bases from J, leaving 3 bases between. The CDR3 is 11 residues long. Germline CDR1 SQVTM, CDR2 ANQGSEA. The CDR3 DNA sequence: TGCAGCGTTGTTGTGAACACTGAAGCTTTCTTT. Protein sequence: CSVVVNTEAFF.

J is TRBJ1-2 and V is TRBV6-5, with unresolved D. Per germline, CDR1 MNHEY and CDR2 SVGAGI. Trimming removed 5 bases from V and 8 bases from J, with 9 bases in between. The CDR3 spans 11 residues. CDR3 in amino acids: CASSTLGGYTF. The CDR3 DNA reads TGTGCCAGCAGTACGCTCGGGGGCTACACCTTC.

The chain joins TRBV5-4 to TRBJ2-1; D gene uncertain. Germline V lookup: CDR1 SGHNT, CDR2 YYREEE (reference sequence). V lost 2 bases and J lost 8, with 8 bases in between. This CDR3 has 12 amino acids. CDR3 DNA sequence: TGTGCCAGCAGCTTTCCGAACGATGAGCAGTTCTTC. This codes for CASSFPNDEQFF. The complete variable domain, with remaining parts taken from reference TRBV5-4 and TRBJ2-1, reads ETGVTQSPTHLIKTRGQQVTLRCSSQSGHNTVSWYQQALGQGPQFIFQYYREEENGRGNFPPRFSGLQFPNYSSELNVNALELDDSALYLCASSFPNDEQFFGPGTRLTVL.

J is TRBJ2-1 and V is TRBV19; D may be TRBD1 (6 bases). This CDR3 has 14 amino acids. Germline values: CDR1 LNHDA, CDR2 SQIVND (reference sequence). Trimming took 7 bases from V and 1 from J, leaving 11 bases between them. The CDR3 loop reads CASKAGVSYNEQFF. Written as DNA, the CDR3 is TGTGCCAGTAAGGCAGGGGTTTCCTACAATGAGCAGTTCTTC.

CDR3 protein: CASSLYSGNTEAFF. The CDR3 bases are TGTGCCAGCAGCCTGTATAGTGGGAACACTGAAGCTTTCTTT. This rearrangement joins TRBV5-4 to TRBJ1-1; D unclear. CDR3 length equals 14 residues. Germline loops: CDR1 SGHNT, CDR2 YYREEE (reference sequence). Trimming took 4 bases from V and 1 from J, leaving 11 bases between them. The whole variable domain, filled in from reference TRBV5-4 and TRBJ1-1, reads ETGVTQSPTHLIKTRGQQVTLRCSSQSGHNTVSWYQQALGQGPQFIFQYYREEENGRGNFPPRFSGLQFPNYSSELNVNALELDDSALYLCASSLYSGNTEAFFGQGTRLTVV.

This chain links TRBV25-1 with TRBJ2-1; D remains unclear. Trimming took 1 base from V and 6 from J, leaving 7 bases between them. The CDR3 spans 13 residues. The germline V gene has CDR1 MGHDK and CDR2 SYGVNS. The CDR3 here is CASSEWSRNEQFF. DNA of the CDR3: TGTGCCAGCAGTGAATGGTCGCGCAATGAGCAGTTCTTC.

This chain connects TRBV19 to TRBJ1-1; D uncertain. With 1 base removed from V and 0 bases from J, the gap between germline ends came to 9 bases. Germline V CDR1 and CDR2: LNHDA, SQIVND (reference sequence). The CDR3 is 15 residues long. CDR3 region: CASSIGTQMNTEAFF. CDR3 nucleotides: TGTGCCAGTAGTATAGGGACTCAGATGAACACTGAAGCTTTCTTT.